The 29 T cell receptor beta chains given below trace back to one sample, sequenced in a study of CD8+ T cells in alopecia areata (dated 2018 in TCRdb). The library was built by means of the immunoSEQ multiplex PCR assay. RNA was extracted from all samples and reverse transcribed into cDNA as template for TCR sequencing. As stored in TCRdb, this immuneACCESS dataset retains in-frame rearrangements with V and J assigned. A fraction of the clones does not appear; measured against another copy, unresolved V genes explain less than half of the discrepancy, and the remainder lacks a known reason. The sample table lists roughly 100,000 clones, approximately 90% of them with a count of one. Over 8.5% of the sample belongs to the ten largest clones. The treatment or condition tag for this specimen amounts to: oral pan-JAK inhibitor, 5-10 mg twice daily. This specimen was CD8+ T cells sorted from blood, taken between weeks 30 and 35, from a patient treated with tofacitinib. Receptor source: a human donor with alopecia areata.

This clone appeared once. The rearrangement uses TRBV7-7 and TRBJ2-7, with D maybe TRBD2 (5 bases). CDR3 length: 13 residues. V was shortened by 5 bases and J by 5 bases, with 13 bases between the two germline ends. CDR1 and CDR2 (germline): SSHAT, FNYEAQ (reference sequence). This CDR3 reads CASSAEGRHEQYF. CDR3 nucleotides: TGTGCCAGCAGCGCTGAGGGTAGGCACGAGCAGTACTTC.

The chain has TRBV7-8 and TRBJ2-7, with D hard to call. Per germline, CDR1 SGHVS and CDR2 FQNEAQ. The CDR3 has 14 amino acids. Trimming took 1 base from V and 3 from J, leaving 10 bases between them. In DNA, the CDR3 is TGTGCCAGCAGCTTAGTCGACGGAGACTACGAGCAGTACTTC. This translates into CASSLVDGDYEQYF.

The gene calls are TRBV29-1 and TRBJ2-7; D might be TRBD1 or TRBD2, each matching 5 bases. V lost 7 bases and J 7 bases, leaving 14 bases between the germline ends. This CDR3 comprises 11 residues. Looked up from germline, CDR1 is SQVTM and CDR2 is ANQGSEA. The CDR3 loop reads CSAWGSREQYF. CDR3 DNA: TGCAGCGCCTGGGGGAGCCGAGAGCAGTACTTC.

This clone was detected a few times. The chain is built from TRBV5-1 and TRBJ2-7; 10 bases match TRBD2. The V segment lost 4 bases and the J segment 5 bases; nucleotides outside the gene matches: 9. Germline-derived CDR1 and CDR2 are SGHRS and YFSETQ. This CDR3 is built from 15 residues. The chain's CDR3 is CASSPGSSGGDEQYF. CDR3 sequence (DNA): TGCGCCAGCAGCCCTGGCTCTAGCGGGGGCGACGAGCAGTACTTC.

The chain uses TRBV30 and TRBJ2-1; D is possibly TRBD2 (6 bases). There are 15 residues in the CDR3. Germline V gene lookup returns CDR1 GTSNPN and CDR2 SVGIG (reference sequence). Trimming removed 0 bases from V and 4 bases from J, with 13 bases in between. CDR3 protein: CAWSVSGTGYNEQFF. The CDR3 nucleotides read TGTGCCTGGAGTGTATCCGGGACTGGGTACAATGAGCAGTTCTTC.

The chain uses TRBV4-1 and TRBJ2-3; D not resolved. CDR1 MGHRA and CDR2 YSYEKL come from the germline V gene. The CDR3 totals 15 residues. The V end was cut by 3 bases, the J end by 3 bases, with 13 bases between. The CDR3 here is CASSQEIDWTDTQYF. The CDR3 region has the DNA TGCGCCAGCAGCCAGGAGATCGACTGGACAGATACGCAGTATTTT.

The chain couples TRBV4-1 to TRBJ1-5; D not certain. The CDR3 has 13 amino acids. Germline values: CDR1 MGHRA, CDR2 YSYEKL. V dropped 3 bases and J dropped 4 bases, with 7 bases sitting between them. CDR3 in amino acids: CASSQVLNQPQHF. The CDR3 nucleotides are TGCGCCAGCAGCCAGGTATTGAATCAGCCCCAGCATTTT.

The chain employs TRBV4-1 and TRBJ2-3; possibly TRBD2 for D (6 bases). This CDR3 is built from 14 residues. Trimming pared 7 bases from V and 1 base from J, leaving 12 bases between. Germline lookup yields CDR1 MGHRA and CDR2 YSYEKL. CDR3 protein: CASTGQRGTDTQYF. Here the CDR3 DNA reads TGCGCCAGCACTGGCCAGCGGGGCACAGATACGCAGTATTTT.

The rearrangement joins TRBV9 to TRBJ1-1, with D maybe TRBD1 (5 bases). The V gene's germline CDR1 is SGDLS and CDR2 YYNGEE. The CDR3 runs 14 residues. V was shortened by 4 bases and J by 2 bases, with 12 bases between the two germline ends. CDR3 coding DNA: TGTGCCAGCAGCCCTTTGACAGATAACACTGAAGCTTTCTTT. Translation: CASSPLTDNTEAFF.

This clone was seen just once. This chain links TRBV5-6 with TRBJ2-2, with a tentative D call TRBD1 (5 bases). Germline-derived CDR1 and CDR2 are SGHDT and YYEEEE. The ends were cut back, 4 bases at V and 6 bases at J, with 10 bases in the middle. The CDR3 consists of 13 residues. Written as DNA, the CDR3 is TGTGCCAGCAGCCAGGGTTCGCCCGGGGAGCTGTTTTTT. Amino acid sequence: CASSQGSPGELFF. Full variable domain (remainder filled in from reference TRBV5-6 and TRBJ2-2): DAGVTQSPTHLIKTRGQQVTLRCSPKSGHDTVSWYQQALGQGPQFIFQYYEEEERQRGNFPDRFSGHQFPNYSSELNVNALLLGDSALYLCASSQGSPGELFFGEGSRLTVL.

To note about this clone: Within the sample, other DNA sequences also encode this same CDR3. The chain links TRBV7-9 to TRBJ1-1; unclear D gene. The CDR3 extends over 12 amino acids. V lost 2 bases, J lost 4 bases, and 5 bases lay in between. Germline-derived CDR1 and CDR2 are SEHNR and FQNEAQ (reference sequence). This chain's CDR3 is CASSLISTEAFF. The CDR3 DNA is TGTGCCAGCAGCTTAATTTCCACTGAAGCTTTCTTT.

This sequence joins TRBV7-9 and TRBJ2-1, with D hard to call. CDR3 length: 12 residues. Germline V lookup: CDR1 SEHNR, CDR2 FQNEAQ (reference sequence). Trimming left V 4 bases short and J 10 bases short, with 11 bases between. The CDR3 nucleotides read TGTGCCAGCAGCTCCCTGAGGTGGGAGCAGTTCTTC. Translating it yields CASSSLRWEQFF. The whole variable domain, filled in from reference TRBV7-9 and TRBJ2-1, reads DTGVSQNPRHKITKRGQNVTFRCDPISEHNRLYWYRQTLGQGPEFLTYFQNEAQLEKSRLLSDRFSAERPKGSFSTLEIQRTEQGDSAMYLCASSSLRWEQFFGPGTRLTVL.

The J gene is TRBJ1-1, the V gene TRBV30; D is uncertain. Trimming removed 0 bases from V and 4 bases from J, with 15 bases in between. Germline assignment: CDR1 GTSNPN and CDR2 SVGIG (reference sequence). CDR3 size: 15 residues. The DNA of the CDR3 is TGTGCCTGGAGTGTAGGCGTCGGGATGAGCACTGAAGCTTTCTTT. This translates into CAWSVGVGMSTEAFF.

The V call is TRBV29-1, the J call TRBJ1-2; D is possibly TRBD1 (5 bases). The germline V gene has CDR1 SQVTM and CDR2 ANQGSEA. The CDR3 consists of 13 residues. Trimming removed 3 bases at V and 5 bases at J, with 13 bases between. The chain's CDR3 is CSVEGREDYGYTF. The CDR3 region has the DNA TGCAGCGTTGAGGGACGGGAGGATTATGGCTACACCTTC.

The J gene is TRBJ2-1, the V gene TRBV19; unclear D gene. Between the trimmed V and J ends, which lost 1 base and 2 bases, there was a span of 0 bases. CDR3 size: 12 residues. Germline V CDR1 and CDR2: LNHDA, SQIVND (reference sequence). In DNA form, the CDR3 reads TGTGCCAGTAGTATAGCCTACAATGAGCAGTTCTTC. It is translated as CASSIAYNEQFF.

This clone has only one observation. The rearrangement joins TRBV27 to TRBJ2-7; D gene unclear. This CDR3 comprises 16 residues. Per the germline V gene, CDR1 is MNHEY and CDR2 is SMNVEV (reference sequence). V lost 4 bases and J 2 bases, leaving 18 bases between the germline ends. In DNA, the CDR3 is TGTGCCAGCAGTTCCCTATACCGGACGGTAGCCTACGAGCAGTACTTC. This translates into CASSSLYRTVAYEQYF.

V gene TRBV10-2 combines with J gene TRBJ1-1, with 7 bases that match TRBD1. CDR3 size: 15 residues. V was pared by 3 bases and J by 2 bases, with 6 bases of the junction left unmatched. Per germline, CDR1 WSHSY and CDR2 SAAADI. CDR3 DNA sequence: TGCGCCAGCAGTGACGGACAGGAGGAAAACACTGAAGCTTTCTTT. Its protein is CASSDGQEENTEAFF.

With regard to this clone: At one end, the junction sequence differs from germline, possibly due to a read error. The chain employs TRBV27 and TRBJ2-1; 13 bases line up with TRBD2. The germline CDR1 and CDR2 sequences are MNHEY and SMNVEV (reference sequence). This CDR3 has 16 amino acids. The CDR3 bases are TGTGCCAGCAGTTTAGGATGGACTAGCGGGAGCGGGGGCCAGCTCTTC. It is translated as CASSLGWTSGSGGQLF.

The V and J genes are TRBV6-6 and TRBJ2-7; TRBD1 matches at 8 bases. CDR3 length: 15 amino acids. CDR1 is MNHNY and CDR2 is SVGAGI in the germline V gene (reference sequence). With V trimmed by 5 bases and J by 4 bases, 10 bases remained unmatched. The CDR3 region is CASSETRQGIYEQYF. CDR3 DNA: TGTGCCAGCAGTGAGACCCGACAGGGGATTTACGAGCAGTACTTC.

The chain carries TRBV4-2 and TRBJ2-4; D gene ambiguous. This CDR3 is 18 amino acids long. Germline CDR1 LGHNA, CDR2 YNFKEQ. V was shortened by 0 bases and J by 0 bases, with 15 bases between the two germline ends. The CDR3 reads CASSQDIWAAIAKNIQYF. Written as DNA, the CDR3 is TGTGCCAGCAGCCAAGATATTTGGGCGGCGATAGCCAAAAACATTCAGTACTTC.

V and J are TRBV18 and TRBJ2-7; 7 bases are shared with TRBD1. The V gene's germline CDR1 is KGHSH and CDR2 LQKENI. The V segment lost 5 bases and the J segment 4 bases; nucleotides outside the gene matches: 11. The CDR3 runs to 15 residues. CDR3 sequence: CASSTNRDSLYEQYF. CDR3 in DNA: TGTGCCAGCTCAACCAATCGGGACAGCCTATACGAGCAGTACTTC.

V is TRBV7-9 and J is TRBJ2-1; tentatively, D is TRBD1 (6 bases). Between the trimmed V and J ends, which lost 5 bases and 8 bases, there was a span of 22 bases. Germline CDR1 and CDR2: SEHNR and FQNEAQ (reference sequence). This CDR3 is 16 amino acids long. In DNA form, the CDR3 reads TGTGCCAGCAGCCCGACCCTAGGGACATCCGGGGATGAGCAGTTCTTC. Encoded protein: CASSPTLGTSGDEQFF.

The V gene is TRBV29-1, the J gene TRBJ2-7; possible D gene TRBD2, 5 bases. The germline V gene has CDR1 SQVTM and CDR2 ANQGSEA. The CDR3 spans 13 residues. Between the trimmed V and J ends, which lost 0 bases and 4 bases, there was a span of 10 bases. The CDR3 DNA reads TGCAGCGTTGAAGATCGAGGGCCTTACGAGCAGTACTTC. Protein: CSVEDRGPYEQYF.

The chain recombines TRBV19 with TRBJ2-1; 9 nucleotides match TRBD2. Germline loops: CDR1 LNHDA, CDR2 SQIVND (reference sequence). This CDR3 contains 16 residues. The trim removed 5 bases at V and 8 bases at J, leaving 13 bases unmatched. The CDR3 DNA reads TGTGCCAGTAGTGCTCGGGGACTAGCTCTTTCAGATGAGCAGTTCTTC. This sequence encodes CASSARGLALSDEQFF. Full variable domain (remainder filled in from reference TRBV19 and TRBJ2-1): DGGITQSPKYLFRKEGQNVTLSCEQNLNHDAMYWYRQDPGQGLRLIYYSQIVNDFQKGDIAEGYSVSREKKESFPLTVTSAQKNPTAFYLCASSARGLALSDEQFFGPGTRLTVL.

The chain employs TRBV13 and TRBJ2-3; D is unresolved. The germline V and J ends were trimmed by 3 bases and 2 bases, with 6 bases remaining between them. The CDR3 runs to 13 residues. Germline V CDR1 and CDR2: PRHDT, FYEKMQ (reference sequence). The CDR3 DNA is TGTGCCAGCAGCTTTGCAGACACAGATACGCAGTATTTT. It is translated as CASSFADTDTQYF. The full variable domain, with the rest looked up from reference TRBV13 and TRBJ2-3, is AAGVIQSPRHLIKEKRETATLKCYPIPRHDTVYWYQQGPGQDPQFLISFYEKMQSDKGSIPDRFSAQQFSDYHSELNMSSLELGDSALYFCASSFADTDTQYFGPGTRLTVL.

V usage is TRBV5-1 and J usage is TRBJ1-2, with no clear D. The CDR3 is 12 residues long. The V and J ends lost 5 bases and 6 bases respectively, with 11 bases between them. CDR1 is SGHRS, CDR2 YFSETQ, per germline. CDR3 nucleotides: TGCGCCAGCAGAGGGTTGTACAATGGCTACACCTTC. As protein: CASRGLYNGYTF.

This clone was seen a single time. V gene TRBV9 combines with J gene TRBJ2-5; possibly TRBD2 for D (6 bases). The DNA end is a closer match to TRBJ2-7, so the J assignment may be wrong. This CDR3 has 15 residues. Germline V gene data show CDR1 as SGDLS and CDR2 as YYNGEE. The CDR3 protein is CASSVGGGTAYEQYF. Here the CDR3 DNA reads TGTGCCAGCAGCGTAGGGGGAGGAACGGCCTACGAGCAGTACTTC.

This chain connects TRBV29-1 to TRBJ2-5; tentatively, D is TRBD1 or TRBD2 (5 bases each). Trimming shortened V by 5 bases and J by 4 bases, and 17 bases separated the two germline ends. Per the germline V gene, CDR1 is SQVTM and CDR2 is ANQGSEA. The CDR3 totals 14 residues. The CDR3: CSVQGMGDRETQYF. The CDR3 DNA reads as TGCAGCGTTCAAGGGATGGGGGATAGAGAGACCCAGTACTTC.

This chain joins TRBV9 and TRBJ2-4; TRBD1 matches at 9 bases. Trimming took 3 bases from V and 0 from J; bases not matched to a gene: 13. The length of the CDR3 is 19 residues. CDR1 and CDR2 (germline): SGDLS, YYNGEE. Here the CDR3 reads CASSADGTGKPIAKNIQYF. In DNA, the CDR3 is TGTGCCAGCAGCGCCGACGGGACAGGGAAACCGATAGCCAAAAACATTCAGTACTTC.